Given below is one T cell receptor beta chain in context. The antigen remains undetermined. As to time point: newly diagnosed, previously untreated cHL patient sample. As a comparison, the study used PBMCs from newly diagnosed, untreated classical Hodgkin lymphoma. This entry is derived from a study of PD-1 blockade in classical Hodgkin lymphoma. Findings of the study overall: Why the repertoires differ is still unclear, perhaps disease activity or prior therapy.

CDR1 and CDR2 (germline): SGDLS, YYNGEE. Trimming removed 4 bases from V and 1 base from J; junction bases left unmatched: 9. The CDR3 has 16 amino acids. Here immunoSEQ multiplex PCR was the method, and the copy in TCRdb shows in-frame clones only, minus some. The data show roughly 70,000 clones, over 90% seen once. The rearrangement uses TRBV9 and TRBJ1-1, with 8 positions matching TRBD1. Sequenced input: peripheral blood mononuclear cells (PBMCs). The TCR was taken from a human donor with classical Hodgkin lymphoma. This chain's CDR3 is CASSRGTGKGNTEAFF. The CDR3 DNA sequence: TGTGCCAGCAGCCGCGGGACAGGCAAGGGGAACACTGAAGCTTTCTTT.